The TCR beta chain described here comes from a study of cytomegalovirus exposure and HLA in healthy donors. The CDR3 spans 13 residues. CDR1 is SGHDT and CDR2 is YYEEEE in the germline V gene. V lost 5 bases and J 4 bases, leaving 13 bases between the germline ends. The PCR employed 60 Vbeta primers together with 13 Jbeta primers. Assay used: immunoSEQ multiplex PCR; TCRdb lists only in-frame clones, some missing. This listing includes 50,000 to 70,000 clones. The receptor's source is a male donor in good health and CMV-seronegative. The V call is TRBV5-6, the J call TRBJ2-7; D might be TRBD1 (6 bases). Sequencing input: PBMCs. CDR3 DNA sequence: TGTGCCAGCAGGAACAGGGATTCGTACGAGCAGTACTTC. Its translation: CASRNRDSYEQYF.